This TCR beta chain comes out of a study of blood T cell repertoires in COVID-19. In the study overall: Acute-phase and convalescent COVID-19 samples originated in the United States, Italy and Spain. PBMCs, B-cell-depleted T cells, or T cells provided the cDNA or gDNA that made up the material.

This clone was counted between two and nine times. Clones were read by immunoSEQ multiplex PCR, and TCRdb kept only the in-frame ones, dropping some. The data hold roughly 70,000 clones, with around 82% observed a single time. The CDR3 loop spans 11 amino acids. In germline, CDR1 is WNHNN, CDR2 SYGVQD (reference sequence). V was shortened by 5 bases and J by 6 bases, with 8 bases between the two germline ends. This TCR came from a human donor in a cohort sampled during active COVID-19. The gene calls are TRBV10-1 and TRBJ2-7, with D perhaps TRBD1 (6 bases). Sequenced input: peripheral blood. The chain's CDR3 is CASSTGTEQYF. CDR3 bases: TGCGCCAGCAGTACAGGGACCGAGCAGTACTTC.